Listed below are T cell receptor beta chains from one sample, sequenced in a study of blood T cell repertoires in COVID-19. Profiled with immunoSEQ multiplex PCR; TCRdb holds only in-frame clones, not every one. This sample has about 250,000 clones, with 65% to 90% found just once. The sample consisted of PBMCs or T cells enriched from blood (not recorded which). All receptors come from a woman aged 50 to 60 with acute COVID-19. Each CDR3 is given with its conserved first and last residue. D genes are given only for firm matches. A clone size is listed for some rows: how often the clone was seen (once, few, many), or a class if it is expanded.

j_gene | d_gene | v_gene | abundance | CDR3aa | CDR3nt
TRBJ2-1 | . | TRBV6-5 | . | CASDRNNEQFF | TGTGCCAGCGACAGGAACAATGAGCAGTTCTTC
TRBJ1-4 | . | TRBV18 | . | CASSPGEKLFF | TGTGCCAGCTCACCCGGTGAAAAACTGTTTTTT
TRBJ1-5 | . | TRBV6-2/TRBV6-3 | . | CASSGPDRYQPQHF | TGTGCCAGCAGTGGCCCCGACAGGTACCAGCCCCAGCATTTT
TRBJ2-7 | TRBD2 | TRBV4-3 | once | CASSQVGGGPTYEQYF | TGCGCCAGCAGCCAAGTAGGCGGGGGGCCAACCTACGAGCAGTACTTC
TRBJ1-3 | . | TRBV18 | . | CASSPNPGENTIYF | TGTGCCAGCTCACCAAATCCAGGCGAAAACACCATATATTTT
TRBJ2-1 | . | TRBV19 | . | CASTDTPSSYNEQFF | TGTGCCAGTACTGATACTCCCTCGAGTTACAATGAGCAGTTCTTC
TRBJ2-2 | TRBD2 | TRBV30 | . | CAWNRLAGAIPNTGELFF | TGTGCCTGGAATCGACTAGCGGGGGCCATTCCTAACACCGGGGAGCTGTTTTTT
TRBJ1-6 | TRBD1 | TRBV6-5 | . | CASSTTGTGSPPLHF | TGTGCCAGCAGTACGACCGGGACAGGGTCTCCACCCCTCCACTTT
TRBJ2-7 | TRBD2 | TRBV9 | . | CASSPRWEGSYEQYF | TGTGCCAGCAGCCCCCGTTGGGAGGGAAGCTACGAGCAGTACTTC
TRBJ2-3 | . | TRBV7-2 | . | CASSLGGTSTDTQYF | TGTGCCAGCAGCTTAGGCGGTACTAGCACAGATACGCAGTATTTT
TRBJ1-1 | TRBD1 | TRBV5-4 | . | CASSQDRGTAFF | TGTGCCAGCAGCCAGGACAGGGGGACGGCTTTCTTT
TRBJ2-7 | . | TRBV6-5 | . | CATLTASYEQYF | TGTGCCACCTTGACAGCCTCCTACGAGCAGTACTTC
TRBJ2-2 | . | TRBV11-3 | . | CASSSAGELFF | TGTGCCAGCAGCTCCGCCGGGGAGCTGTTTTTT